This TCR beta chain was found in a study of technical replicates of blood from several donors. Measured with immunoSEQ multiplex PCR; TCRdb has only the in-frame clones, and not every one. The sample lists under 95,000 clones, about 98% seen once, with more than 0.12% in the top ten. The CDR3 runs to 18 residues. Material for sequencing was T cells isolated from PBMCs. The chain employs TRBV21-1 and TRBJ2-1; whether TRBD2, the table's D call, matches the DNA was not checked. TRBV21-1 is marked as a pseudogene. The TCR sequence derives from a human donor in good health. The CDR3 DNA sequence: TGTGCCAGCAGCAACCCTCCGTTGCGGGAGAGCTCCTACAATGAGCAGTTCTTC. Amino acid sequence: CASSNPPLRESSYNEQFF.